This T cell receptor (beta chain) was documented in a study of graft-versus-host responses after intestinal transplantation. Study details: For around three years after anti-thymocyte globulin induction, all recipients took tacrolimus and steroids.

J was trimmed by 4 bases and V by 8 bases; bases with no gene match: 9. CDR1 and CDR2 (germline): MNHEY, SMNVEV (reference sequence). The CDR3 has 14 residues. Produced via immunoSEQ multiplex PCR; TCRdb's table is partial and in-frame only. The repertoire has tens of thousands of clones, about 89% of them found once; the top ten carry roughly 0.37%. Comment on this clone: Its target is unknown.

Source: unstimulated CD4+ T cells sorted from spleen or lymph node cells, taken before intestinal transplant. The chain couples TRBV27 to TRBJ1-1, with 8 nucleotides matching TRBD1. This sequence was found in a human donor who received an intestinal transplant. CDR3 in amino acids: CASGRSDRGTEAFF. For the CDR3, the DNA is TGTGCCAGCGGAAGATCCGACAGGGGCACTGAAGCTTTCTTT.